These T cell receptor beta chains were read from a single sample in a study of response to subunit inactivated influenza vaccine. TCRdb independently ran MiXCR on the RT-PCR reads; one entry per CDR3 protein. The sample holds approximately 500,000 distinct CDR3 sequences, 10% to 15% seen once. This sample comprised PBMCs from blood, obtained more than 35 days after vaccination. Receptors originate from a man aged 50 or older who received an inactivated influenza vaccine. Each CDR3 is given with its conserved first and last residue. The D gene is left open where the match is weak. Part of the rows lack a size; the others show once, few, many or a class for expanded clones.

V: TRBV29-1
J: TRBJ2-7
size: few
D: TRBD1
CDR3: CSVGTGLGYEQYF
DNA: TGCAGCGTGGGGACAGGCCTGGGGTACGAGCAGTACTTC

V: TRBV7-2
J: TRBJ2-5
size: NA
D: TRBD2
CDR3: CASSLAELAGRETQYF
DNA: TGTGCCAGCAGCTTAGCGGAACTAGCGGGAAGGGAGACCCAGTACTTC

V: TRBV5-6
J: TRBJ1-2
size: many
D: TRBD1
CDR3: CASSPGGTAYGYTF
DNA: TGTGCCAGCAGCCCTGGCGGGACAGCCTATGGCTACACCTTC

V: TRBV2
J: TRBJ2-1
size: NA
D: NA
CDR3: CASSDGRGSSYNEQFF
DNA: TGTGCCAGCAGTGACGGGCGTGGGAGCTCCTACAATGAGCAGTTCTTC

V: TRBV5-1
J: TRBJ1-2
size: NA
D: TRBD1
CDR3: CASSLEPNAQDREPVDYGYTF
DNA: TGCGCCAGCAGCTTGGAACCCAATGCCCAGGACAGGGAGCCGGTCGACTATGGCTACACCTTC

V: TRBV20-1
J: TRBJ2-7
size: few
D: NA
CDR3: CSAIGRSGYEQYF
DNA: TGCAGTGCTATCGGGCGGAGCGGCTACGAGCAGTACTTC

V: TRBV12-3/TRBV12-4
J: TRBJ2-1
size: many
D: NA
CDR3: CASSGSSYNEQFF
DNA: TGTGCCAGCTCCGGGAGCTCCTACAATGAGCAGTTCTTC

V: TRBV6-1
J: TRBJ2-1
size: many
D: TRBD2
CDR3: CASRRTSGSYEQFF
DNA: TGTGCCAGCAGGCGGACTAGCGGGAGCTATGAGCAGTTCTTC

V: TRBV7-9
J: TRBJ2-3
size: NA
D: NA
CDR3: CASSYLSGTFPDTQYF
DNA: TGTGCCAGCAGCTACCTCTCCGGGACTTTCCCAGATACGCAGTATTTT

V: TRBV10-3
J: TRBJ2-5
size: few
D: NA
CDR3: CATGWGLKETQYF
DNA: TGTGCCACTGGTTGGGGGCTAAAAGAGACCCAGTACTTC

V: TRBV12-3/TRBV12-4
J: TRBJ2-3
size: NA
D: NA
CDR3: CASSEKLSTDTQYF
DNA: TGTGCCAGCAGCGAAAAACTAAGCACAGATACGCAGTATTTT

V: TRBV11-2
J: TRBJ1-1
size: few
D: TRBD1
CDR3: CASSLGTQGLTEAFF
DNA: TGTGCCAGCAGCTTAGGAACACAGGGGCTCACTGAAGCTTTCTTT

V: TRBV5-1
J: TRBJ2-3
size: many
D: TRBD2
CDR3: CASSSGGTDTQYF
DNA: TGTGCCAGCAGTAGCGGGGGCACAGATACGCAGTATTTT

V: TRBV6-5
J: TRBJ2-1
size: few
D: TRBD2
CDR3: CASSYYLAGGPRSYDEQFF
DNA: TGTGCCAGCAGTTACTACCTAGCGGGAGGGCCTAGGTCCTACGATGAGCAGTTCTTC

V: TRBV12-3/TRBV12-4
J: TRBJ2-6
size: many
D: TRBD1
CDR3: CASSFDVWGTGYVGANVLTF
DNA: TGTGCCAGCAGTTTTGACGTATGGGGGACAGGGTATGTGGGGGCCAACGTCCTGACTTTC

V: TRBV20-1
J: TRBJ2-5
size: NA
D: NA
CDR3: CSTLGEETQYF
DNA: TGCAGTACTTTGGGGGAAGAGACCCAGTACTTC

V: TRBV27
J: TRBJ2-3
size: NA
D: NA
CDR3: CASSLVGWQGTDTQYF
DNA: TGTGCCAGCAGTTTAGTGGGCTGGCAGGGCACAGATACGCAGTATTTT

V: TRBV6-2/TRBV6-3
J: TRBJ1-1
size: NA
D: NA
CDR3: CASSPRAYPTEAFF
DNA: TGTGCCAGCAGTCCGCGGGCCTACCCCACTGAAGCTTTCTTT

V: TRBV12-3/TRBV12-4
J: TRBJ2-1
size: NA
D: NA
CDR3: CASSRGQTNEQFF
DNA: TGTGCCAGCAGTCGGGGTCAAACCAATGAGCAGTTCTTC

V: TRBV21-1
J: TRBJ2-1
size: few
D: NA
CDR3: CASSKLGGRGTGLSYNEQFF
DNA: TGTGCCAGCAGCAAGCTTGGGGGGCGGGGAACGGGCCTCTCCTACAATGAGCAGTTCTTC

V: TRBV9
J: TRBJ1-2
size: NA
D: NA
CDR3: CASSVAPTYGYTF
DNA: TGTGCCAGCAGCGTAGCTCCGACGTATGGCTACACCTTC

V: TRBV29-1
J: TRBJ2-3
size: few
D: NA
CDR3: CSESRDNTDTQYF
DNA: TGCAGCGAATCACGGGACAACACAGATACGCAGTATTTT

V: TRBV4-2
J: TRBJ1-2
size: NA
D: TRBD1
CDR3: CASSAFSLLGQGAYGYTF
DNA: TGTGCCAGCAGCGCCTTCTCGCTTCTGGGACAGGGAGCCTATGGCTACACCTTC

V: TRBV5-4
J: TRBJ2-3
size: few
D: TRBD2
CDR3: CASSFSGRARGDTQYF
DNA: TGTGCCAGCAGCTTTAGCGGGAGGGCCCGAGGAGATACGCAGTATTTT

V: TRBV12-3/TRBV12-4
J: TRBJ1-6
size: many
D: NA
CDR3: CASREDTHSPLHF
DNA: TGTGCCAGCAGGGAGGACACTCATTCACCCCTCCACTTT

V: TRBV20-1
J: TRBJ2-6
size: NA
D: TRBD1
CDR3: CSATTGTGFGANVLTF
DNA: TGCAGTGCGACCACCGGGACAGGGTTTGGGGCCAACGTCCTGACTTTC

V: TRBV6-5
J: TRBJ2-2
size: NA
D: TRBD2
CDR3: CASSFSSGRENTGELFF
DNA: TGTGCCAGCAGTTTTTCTAGCGGGAGGGAGAACACCGGGGAGCTGTTTTTT

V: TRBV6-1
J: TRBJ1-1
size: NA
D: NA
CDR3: CASRIMGGTEAFF
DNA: TGTGCCAGCAGGATAATGGGCGGCACTGAAGCTTTCTTT

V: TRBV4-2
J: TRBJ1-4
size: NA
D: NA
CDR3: CASSLDPTATNEKLFF
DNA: TGTGCCAGCAGCCTGGACCCTACTGCAACTAATGAAAAACTGTTTTTT

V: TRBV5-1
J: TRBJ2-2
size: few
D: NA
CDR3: CASSLTLTGSNTGELFF
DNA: TGCGCCAGCAGCTTGACTCTAACAGGTTCGAACACCGGGGAGCTGTTTTTT

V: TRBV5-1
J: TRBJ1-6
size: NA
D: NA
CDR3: CASSFRGDSPLHF
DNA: TGCGCCAGCAGCTTTCGGGGGGATTCACCCCTCCACTTT

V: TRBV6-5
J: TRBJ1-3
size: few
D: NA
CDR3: CASSYSGRSGNTIYF
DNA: TGTGCCAGCAGTTACTCTGGACGGTCCGGAAACACCATATATTTT

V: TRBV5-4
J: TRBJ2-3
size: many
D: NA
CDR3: CASSPTGDTDTQYF
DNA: TGTGCCAGCAGCCCGACAGGCGACACAGATACGCAGTATTTT

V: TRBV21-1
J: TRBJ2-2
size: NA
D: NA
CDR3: CASSKALSDPNTGELFF
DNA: TGTGCCAGCAGCAAAGCGCTAAGCGACCCGAACACCGGGGAGCTGTTTTTT

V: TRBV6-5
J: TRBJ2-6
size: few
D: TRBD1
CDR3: CASSFGTGGTGANVLTF
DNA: TGTGCCAGCAGTTTCGGGACAGGGGGCACTGGGGCCAACGTCCTGACTTTC

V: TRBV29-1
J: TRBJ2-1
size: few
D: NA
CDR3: CSATESSYNEQFF
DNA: TGCAGCGCCACAGAGAGCTCCTACAATGAGCAGTTCTTC

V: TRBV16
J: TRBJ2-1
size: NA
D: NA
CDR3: CASSLLGGRGNEQFF
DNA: TGTGCCAGCAGCCTACTGGGGGGTCGAGGGAATGAGCAGTTCTTC

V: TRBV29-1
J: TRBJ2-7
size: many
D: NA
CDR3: CSVGAGSGYEQYF
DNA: TGCAGCGTTGGAGCAGGGTCCGGTTACGAGCAGTACTTC

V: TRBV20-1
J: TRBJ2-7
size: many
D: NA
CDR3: CSGSSGSYEQYF
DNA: TGCAGTGGGAGTAGCGGCTCCTACGAGCAGTACTTC

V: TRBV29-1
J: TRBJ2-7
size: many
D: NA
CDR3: CSVGRTNNYEQYF
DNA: TGCAGCGTTGGACGGACAAATAACTACGAGCAGTACTTC